This T cell receptor beta chain was profiled in a study of shared clonotypes between healthy human individuals. About the study: The cohort comprised a couple of women and a few men. Their ages spanned 18 to 49 years. Each donor's CD8 memory used one plate, CD8 naive two, each CD4 subset three.

CD8 cells classed as naive were CD45RO-negative and positively selected for CCR7, excluding terminally differentiated effector memory CD45RA+ cells. The CDR3 contains 15 residues. The germline V and J ends were trimmed by 3 bases and 5 bases, with 13 bases remaining between them. Germline assignment: CDR1 MRHNA and CDR2 SNTAGT. Source study methods: ImmunoSEQ supplied junction-only sequences lacking quality scores, so filtering was different. The protocol was immunoSEQ multiplex PCR, while the TCRdb copy is restricted to in-frame clones and leaves out a portion. The V and J calls and clone size come from that table; D and trimming were worked out from the DNA. Among about 1,900,000 clones listed, over 85% were seen once.

The chain combines TRBV6-4 with TRBJ2-2, with TRBD2 as a possible D gene (6 bases). Sequenced input: naive CD8+ T cells sorted from blood. This TCR derives from a man between 18 and 29 years old in good health. The CDR3 is CASSEEGLWTGELFF. CDR3 coding DNA: TGTGCCAGCAGTGAGGAGGGGTTGTGGACCGGGGAGCTGTTTTTT.